One sample yielded the 17 T cell receptor beta chains listed below, sequenced in a study of beta chain features in type 1 diabetes. Reverse transcription of all isolated RNA meant that expressed TCRB transcripts were sequenced. The data were produced by immunoSEQ multiplex PCR, yet TCRdb's version contains in-frame clones alone and is incomplete. The sample consists of more than 300,000 clones, about 14% of them appearing once. Material: naive CD4+ T cells from blood. The origin of the receptors is a woman aged 18-29 years in good health.

The rearrangement uses TRBV9 and TRBJ2-5, with D unresolved. The germline V and J ends were trimmed by 4 bases and 4 bases, with 17 bases remaining between them. The germline CDR1 and CDR2 sequences are SGDLS and YYNGEE. There are 15 residues in the CDR3. The CDR3 protein is CASSPSSRSRETQYF. The CDR3 bases are TGTGCCAGCAGCCCCTCGAGTCGATCAAGAGAGACCCAGTACTTC.

A word on this clone: At one end, the junction sequence differs from germline, possibly due to a read error. The chain couples TRBV30 to TRBJ2-7; 9 bases align to TRBD2. CDR1 is GTSNPN and CDR2 is SVGIG in the germline V gene (reference sequence). This CDR3 region has 17 residues. CDR3 in amino acids: CAWSYTPLGTSSHEQYF. The CDR3 nucleotides are TGTGCCTGGAGTTATACACCCCTCGGGACTAGCTCCCACGAGCAGTACTTC.

Worth noting for this clone: Other nucleotide sequences in the sample specify the same CDR3. The gene calls are TRBV11-3 and TRBJ2-5; D is unresolved. CDR3 length equals 13 residues. Trimming cost V 8 bases and J 1 base, with 11 bases left between them. From germline, CDR1 is SGHNT and CDR2 YENEEA. The CDR3 is CASRSSIQETQYF. DNA of the CDR3: TGTGCCAGCCGATCTAGTATCCAAGAGACCCAGTACTTC. The full variable domain, completed using reference TRBV11-3 and TRBJ2-5, is EAGVVQSPRYKIIEKKQPVAFWCNPISGHNTLYWYLQNLGQGPELLIRYENEEAVDDSQLPKDRFSAERLKGVDSTLKIQPAELGDSAVYLCASRSSIQETQYFGPGTRLLVL.

This clone came up a few times. V gene TRBV5-1 combines with J gene TRBJ2-2, with D possibly TRBD1 on 5 matching bases. The germline V gene has CDR1 SGHRS and CDR2 YFSETQ. Trimming left V 3 bases short and J 1 base short, with 10 bases between. The CDR3 has 15 amino acids. The CDR3 region is CASSYRGQNTGELFF. In nucleotides, the CDR3 is TGCGCCAGCAGCTACAGAGGACAGAACACCGGGGAGCTGTTTTTT.

This clone was seen more than once but under ten times. The J gene is TRBJ1-1, the V gene TRBV6-5; 7 bases map to TRBD1. The CDR3 runs to 14 residues. Germline assignment: CDR1 MNHEY and CDR2 SVGAGI. V dropped 5 bases and J dropped 1; count of bases not matched to a gene: 4. This chain's CDR3 is CASSRQGQNTEAFF. CDR3 DNA: TGTGCCAGCAGTCGACAGGGACAGAACACTGAAGCTTTCTTT.

Concerning this clone: Distinct nucleotide sequences in the sample also encode this CDR3. The gene calls are TRBV28 and TRBJ1-1; 8 bases match TRBD1. From germline, CDR1 is MDHEN and CDR2 SYDVKM. The length of the CDR3 is 13 residues. Trimming removed 4 bases from V and 5 bases from J; junction bases left unmatched: 3. This CDR3 is CASSSGQGTEAFF. The CDR3 DNA is TGTGCCAGCAGTTCCGGACAGGGTACTGAAGCTTTCTTT.

The rearrangement uses TRBV4-1 and TRBJ2-7; possibly TRBD2 for D (6 bases). Germline assignment: CDR1 MGHRA and CDR2 YSYEKL. This CDR3 has 16 residues. Trimming shortened V by 3 bases and J by 0 bases, and 15 bases separated the two germline ends. CDR3 sequence: CASSHLGGRPSYEQYF. The CDR3 DNA reads TGCGCCAGCAGCCATTTAGGTGGGAGGCCCTCCTACGAGCAGTACTTC.

This clone was seen more than once but under ten times. This rearrangement joins TRBV5-1 to TRBJ2-5; TRBD2 agrees at 12 bases. Losses at the gene ends were 5 bases for V and 4 bases for J; bases not matched to a gene: 6. CDR1 is SGHRS, CDR2 YFSETQ, per germline. The length of the CDR3 is 15 residues. CDR3 region: CASSETSGSRETQYF. In DNA form, the CDR3 reads TGCGCCAGCAGTGAGACTAGCGGGAGTCGAGAGACCCAGTACTTC. Supplemented by reference TRBV5-1 and TRBJ2-5, the full variable domain reads KAGVTQTPRYLIKTRGQQVTLSCSPISGHRSVSWYQQTPGQGLQFLFEYFSETQRNKGNFPGRFSGRQFSNSRSEMNVSTLELGDSALYLCASSETSGSRETQYFGPGTRLLVL.

Comment on this clone: Other DNA sequences within the sample encode an identical CDR3. The CDR3 reads CATSRQGNQPQHF. Written as DNA, the CDR3 is TGTGCCACCAGCAGGCAGGGCAATCAGCCCCAGCATTTT. The chain couples TRBV15 to TRBJ1-5; unclear D gene. There are 13 residues in the CDR3. Trimming took off 3 bases at V and 2 bases at J, with 5 bases between the two ends. CDR1 LNHNV and CDR2 YYDKDF come from the germline V gene (reference sequence).

The gene calls are TRBV6-5 and TRBJ2-7, with TRBD2 matching over 7 bases. CDR1 is MNHEY and CDR2 is SVGAGI in the germline V gene. The CDR3 is 16 amino acids. The J segment lost 0 bases and the V segment lost 0 bases, leaving 5 bases of the junction unmatched. The CDR3: CASSYSGGGSSYEQYF. The CDR3 nucleotides are TGTGCCAGCAGTTACTCGGGCGGCGGGAGCTCCTACGAGCAGTACTTC.

About this clone: The identical CDR3 is also encoded by other nucleotide sequences in the sample. This rearrangement joins TRBV30 to TRBJ2-7, with D possibly matching TRBD1 (6 bases). This CDR3 has 12 amino acids. Trimming stripped 0 bases from V and 3 bases from J, with 6 bases between. Per the germline V gene, CDR1 is GTSNPN and CDR2 is SVGIG (reference sequence). CDR3 sequence reads: CAWSVQGYEQYF. CDR3 in DNA: TGTGCCTGGAGTGTACAGGGCTACGAGCAGTACTTC.

The genes are TRBV11-1 and TRBJ2-2; the D gene is possibly TRBD2 (6 bases). Germline V gene data show CDR1 as SGHAT and CDR2 as FQDESV (reference sequence). This CDR3 spans 14 amino acids. V lost 8 bases, J lost 5 bases, and 15 bases lay in between. The CDR3 spells CASAIHRGTGELFF. In nucleotides, the CDR3 is TGTGCCAGCGCTATCCACCGGGGGACCGGGGAGCTGTTTTTT.

This clone was observed a handful of times. CDR3 sequence: CASSKPIAVGELFF. CDR3 DNA: TGTGCCAGCAGCAAACCTATAGCGGTCGGGGAGCTGTTTTTT. This chain connects TRBV21-1 to TRBJ2-2; the table's D call, TRBD2, has no DNA check behind it. TRBV21-1 is designated a pseudogene. The CDR3 length is 14 residues.

The chain links TRBV28 to TRBJ2-3; D is possibly TRBD2 (6 bases). Germline assignment: CDR1 MDHEN and CDR2 SYDVKM. The CDR3 has 16 residues. V was trimmed by 5 bases and J by 3 bases, leaving 18 bases between them. The CDR3 DNA follows: TGTGCCAGCAGTCCCACTAGCCTTTTTGGTACAGATACGCAGTATTTT. This codes for CASSPTSLFGTDTQYF. Combining the CDR3 with reference TRBV28 and TRBJ2-3 gives the whole variable domain DVKVTQSSRYLVKRTGEKVFLECVQDMDHENMFWYRQDPGLGLRLIYFSYDVKMKEKGDIPEGYSVSREKKERFSLILESASTNQTSMYLCASSPTSLFGTDTQYFGPGTRLTVL.

This clone was observed a handful of times. The chain carries TRBV15 and TRBJ2-3; the D gene is possibly TRBD2 (6 bases). The V gene's germline CDR1 is LNHNV and CDR2 YYDKDF (reference sequence). The CDR3 loop spans 14 amino acids. With 1 base removed from V and 2 bases from J, the gap between germline ends came to 7 bases. CDR3 DNA sequence: TGTGCCACCAGCAGAGGGACTACCACAGATACGCAGTATTTT. Protein sequence: CATSRGTTTDTQYF.

This chain links TRBV14 with TRBJ2-1, with TRBD2 identical over 9 bases. CDR3 length equals 13 residues. Germline V lookup: CDR1 SGHDN, CDR2 FVKESK. Germline trimming cut 8 bases from V and 10 bases from J; bases unmatched to any gene: 9. CDR3 amino acids: CASLGREGLEQFF. In DNA form, the CDR3 reads TGTGCCAGCCTTGGGCGGGAGGGCCTGGAGCAGTTCTTC. The complete variable domain, with remaining parts taken from reference TRBV14 and TRBJ2-1, reads EAGVTQFPSHSVIEKGQTVTLRCDPISGHDNLYWYRRVMGKEIKFLLHFVKESKQDESGMPNNRFLAERTGGTYSTLKVQPAELEDSGVYFCASLGREGLEQFFGPGTRLTVL.

V is TRBV11-1 and J is TRBJ2-7; the D gene is possibly TRBD2 (5 bases). CDR3 length: 13 residues. Germline V gives CDR1 SGHAT, CDR2 FQDESV (reference sequence). V lost 7 bases and J 7 bases, leaving 17 bases between the germline ends. The CDR3 DNA reads TGTGCCAGCAAAGTCCTACCAACGGGAGAGCAGTACTTC. It encodes CASKVLPTGEQYF.